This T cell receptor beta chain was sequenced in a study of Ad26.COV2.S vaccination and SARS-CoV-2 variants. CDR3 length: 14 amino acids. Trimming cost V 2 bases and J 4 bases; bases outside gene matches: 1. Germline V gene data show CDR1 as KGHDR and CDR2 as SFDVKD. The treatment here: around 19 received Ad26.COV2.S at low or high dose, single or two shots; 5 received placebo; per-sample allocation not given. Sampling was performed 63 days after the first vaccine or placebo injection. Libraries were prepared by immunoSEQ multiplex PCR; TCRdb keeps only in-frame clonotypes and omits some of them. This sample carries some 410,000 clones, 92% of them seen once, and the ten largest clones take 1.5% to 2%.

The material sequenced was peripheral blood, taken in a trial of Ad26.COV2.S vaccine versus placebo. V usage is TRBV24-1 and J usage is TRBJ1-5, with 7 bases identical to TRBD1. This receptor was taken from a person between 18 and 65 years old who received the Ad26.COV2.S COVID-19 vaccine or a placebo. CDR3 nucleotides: TGTGCCACCAGTGATTCGACAGGGAATCAGCCCCAGCATTTT. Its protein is CATSDSTGNQPQHF.